A single T cell receptor (beta chain) is shown here with its context. CDR1 is SGHRS and CDR2 is YFSETQ in the germline V gene. Trimming took 3 bases from V and 3 from J; bases not matched to a gene: 5. The CDR3 runs to 14 residues. Sequenced by immunoSEQ multiplex PCR; TCRdb stores in-frame clones only, minus some. Of 300,000 to 350,000 clones in the sample, 70% to 90% were seen once. The data were obtained in a study of Ad26.COV2.S vaccination and SARS-CoV-2 variants. Study background: Intramuscular Ad26.COV2.S at 5x10^10 or 1x10^11 viral particles.

Regarding treatment: roughly 20 received Ad26.COV2.S at low or high dose, single or two shots; 5 received placebo; per-sample allocation not given. Specimens were obtained on day 63 following the first vaccine or placebo injection. The gene calls are TRBV5-1 and TRBJ2-5; 7 positions match TRBD1. The starting material was peripheral blood, obtained in a trial of Ad26.COV2.S vaccine versus placebo. The clonotype comes from a person between 18 and 59 years old who received the Ad26.COV2.S COVID-19 vaccine or a placebo. CDR3 protein: CASSSGQAEETQYF. The CDR3 DNA reads TGCGCCAGCAGCTCCGGACAGGCCGAAGAGACCCAGTACTTC.